The sequence of this TCR beta chain was determined in a study of Ad26.COV2.S vaccination and SARS-CoV-2 variants. Study-level information: As a participant in COV1001, the donor was in the Ad26.COV2.S trial arm. Whole-study results and caveats: Placebo recipients had lower spike-specific TCR breadth than vaccine recipients.

Concerning this clone itself: Its target is unknown.

Treatment of the sample: about 20 received Ad26.COV2.S at low or high dose, single or two shots; a few received placebo; per-sample allocation not given. It was on day 63 after the first vaccine or placebo injection that samples were taken. Trimming at V came to 2 bases and at J to 9 bases, leaving 9 bases not matched to a gene. In germline, CDR1 is MNHEY, CDR2 SVGAGI. This CDR3 is built from 14 residues. Profiled with immunoSEQ multiplex PCR; TCRdb holds only in-frame clones, not every one. The table shows roughly 680,000 clones, with about 89% occurring only once. The source material was peripheral blood, sampled in a trial of Ad26.COV2.S vaccine versus placebo. The chain has TRBV6-5 and TRBJ1-1; 7 bases are shared with TRBD1. This clonotype was obtained from a person between 18 and 65 years old who received the Ad26.COV2.S COVID-19 vaccine or a placebo. The CDR3 coding sequence is TGTGCCAGCAGTTACCAATTTGGGACAGCTAAAGCTTTCTTT. Translated: CASSYQFGTAKAFF.